This T cell receptor (beta chain) stems from a study of T-cell reconstitution after alpha-beta-depleted transplantation in children. This clonotype was counted a single time. At one boundary the junction diverges from the germline segment, which might be a read error. Molecular barcoding with unique molecular identifiers was used for the TCRbeta library. Each CDR3 protein gets one entry after TCRdb re-called the PCR reads with MiXCR. Among some 400,000 distinct CDR3 sequences listed, approximately 20% were seen once. This CDR3 region has 14 residues. V usage is TRBV12-3 or TRBV12-4 and J usage is TRBJ2-5, with D possibly matching TRBD2 (6 bases). Source: PBMCs from the stem cell graft donor, taken from the stem cell graft. This receptor was taken from a human donor who donated a stem cell graft to a child with acute myeloid leukemia. The CDR3 region is CASSFGTPKETLYF. The CDR3 region has the DNA TGTGCCAGCAGTTTTGGGACTCCGAAAGAGACCCTGTACTTC.